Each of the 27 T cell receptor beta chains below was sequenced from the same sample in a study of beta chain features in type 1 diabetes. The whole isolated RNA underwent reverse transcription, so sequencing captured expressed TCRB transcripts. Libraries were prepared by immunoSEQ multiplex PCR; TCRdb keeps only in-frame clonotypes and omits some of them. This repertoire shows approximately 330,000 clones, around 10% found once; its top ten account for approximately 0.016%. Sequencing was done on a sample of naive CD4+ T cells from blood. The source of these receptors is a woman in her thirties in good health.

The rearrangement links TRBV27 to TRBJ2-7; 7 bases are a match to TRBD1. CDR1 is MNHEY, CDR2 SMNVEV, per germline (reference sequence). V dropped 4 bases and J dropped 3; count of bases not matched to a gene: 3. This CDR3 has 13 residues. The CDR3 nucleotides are TGTGCCAGCAGTTCCGACAGGGACTACGAGCAGTACTTC. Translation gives CASSSDRDYEQYF.

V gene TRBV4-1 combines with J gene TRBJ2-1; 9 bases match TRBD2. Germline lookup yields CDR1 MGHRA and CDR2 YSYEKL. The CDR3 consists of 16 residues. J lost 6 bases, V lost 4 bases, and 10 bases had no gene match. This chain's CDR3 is CASSRGLALGINEQFF. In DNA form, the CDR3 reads TGCGCCAGCAGCCGGGGACTAGCTTTGGGGATCAATGAGCAGTTCTTC.

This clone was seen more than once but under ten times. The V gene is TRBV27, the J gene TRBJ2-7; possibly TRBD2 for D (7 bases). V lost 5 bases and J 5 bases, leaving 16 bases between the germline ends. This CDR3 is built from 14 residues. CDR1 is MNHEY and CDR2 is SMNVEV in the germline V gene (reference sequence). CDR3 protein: CASSGRGSPHEQYF. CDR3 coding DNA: TGTGCCAGCAGTGGGAGGGGGAGTCCCCACGAGCAGTACTTC.

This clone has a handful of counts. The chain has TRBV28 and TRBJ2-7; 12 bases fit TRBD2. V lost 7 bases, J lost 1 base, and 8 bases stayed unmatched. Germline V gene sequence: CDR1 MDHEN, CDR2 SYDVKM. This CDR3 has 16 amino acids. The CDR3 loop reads CASIPAGTSGSYEQYF. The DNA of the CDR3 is TGTGCCAGCATCCCGGCCGGGACTAGCGGGTCCTACGAGCAGTACTTC.

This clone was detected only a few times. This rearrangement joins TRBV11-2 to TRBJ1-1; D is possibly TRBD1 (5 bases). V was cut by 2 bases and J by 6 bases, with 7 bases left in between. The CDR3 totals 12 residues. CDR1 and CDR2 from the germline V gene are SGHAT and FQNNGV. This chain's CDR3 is CASSLRDSEAFF. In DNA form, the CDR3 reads TGTGCCAGCAGCTTACGGGACTCTGAAGCTTTCTTT.

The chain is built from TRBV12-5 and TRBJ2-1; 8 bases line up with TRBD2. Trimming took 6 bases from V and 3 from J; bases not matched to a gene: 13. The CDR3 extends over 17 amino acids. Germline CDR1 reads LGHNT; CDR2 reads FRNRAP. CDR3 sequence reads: CASGLSPGAGDYNEQFF. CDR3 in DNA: TGTGCTAGTGGCCTCTCCCCCGGAGCGGGGGACTACAATGAGCAGTTCTTC.

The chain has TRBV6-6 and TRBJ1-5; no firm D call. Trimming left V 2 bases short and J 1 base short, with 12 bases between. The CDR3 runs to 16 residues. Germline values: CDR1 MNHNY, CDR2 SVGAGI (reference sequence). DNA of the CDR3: TGTGCCAGCAGTTACGCTTCTGGGCAGAGCAATCAGCCCCAGCATTTT. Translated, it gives CASSYASGQSNQPQHF.

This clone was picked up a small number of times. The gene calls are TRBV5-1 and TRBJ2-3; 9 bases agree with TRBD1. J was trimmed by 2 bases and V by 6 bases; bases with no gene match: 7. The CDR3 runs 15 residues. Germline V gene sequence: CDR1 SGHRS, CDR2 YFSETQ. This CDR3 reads CASTSGTGSTDTQYF. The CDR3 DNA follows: TGCGCCAGCACCTCAGGGACAGGGTCCACAGATACGCAGTATTTT.

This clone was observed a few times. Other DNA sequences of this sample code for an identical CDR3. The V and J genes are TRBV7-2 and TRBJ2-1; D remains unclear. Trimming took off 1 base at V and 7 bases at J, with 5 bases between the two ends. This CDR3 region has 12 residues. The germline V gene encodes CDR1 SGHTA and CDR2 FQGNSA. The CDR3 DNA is TGTGCCAGCAGCTTAGTCAGAAATGAGCAGTTCTTC. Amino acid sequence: CASSLVRNEQFF. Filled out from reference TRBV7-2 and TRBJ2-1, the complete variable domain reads GAGVSQSPSNKVTEKGKDVELRCDPISGHTALYWYRQSLGQGLEFLIYFQGNSAPDKSGLPSDRFSAERTGGSVSTLTIQRTQQEDSAVYLCASSLVRNEQFFGPGTRLTVL.

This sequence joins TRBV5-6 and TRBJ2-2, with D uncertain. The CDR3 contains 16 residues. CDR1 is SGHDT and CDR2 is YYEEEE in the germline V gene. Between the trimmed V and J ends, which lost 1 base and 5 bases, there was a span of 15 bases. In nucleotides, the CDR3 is TGTGCCAGCAGCTTGCGAACCAATAGAGCGACCGGGGAGCTGTTTTTT. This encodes CASSLRTNRATGELFF. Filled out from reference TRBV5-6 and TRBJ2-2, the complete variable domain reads DAGVTQSPTHLIKTRGQQVTLRCSPKSGHDTVSWYQQALGQGPQFIFQYYEEEERQRGNFPDRFSGHQFPNYSSELNVNALLLGDSALYLCASSLRTNRATGELFFGEGSRLTVL.

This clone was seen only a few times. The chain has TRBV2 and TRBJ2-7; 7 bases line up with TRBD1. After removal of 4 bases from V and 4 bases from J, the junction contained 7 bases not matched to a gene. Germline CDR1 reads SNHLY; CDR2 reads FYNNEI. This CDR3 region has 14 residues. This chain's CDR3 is CASSVGRGTYEQYF. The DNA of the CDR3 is TGTGCCAGCAGTGTTGGCAGGGGGACGTACGAGCAGTACTTC.

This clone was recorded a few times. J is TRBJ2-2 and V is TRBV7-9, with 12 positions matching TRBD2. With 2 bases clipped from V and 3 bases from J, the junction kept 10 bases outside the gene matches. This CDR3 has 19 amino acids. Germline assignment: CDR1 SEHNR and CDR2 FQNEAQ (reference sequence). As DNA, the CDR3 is TGTGCCAGCAGCTTACAATGGACTAGCGGGACTGGAGACACCGGGGAGCTGTTTTTT. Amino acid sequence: CASSLQWTSGTGDTGELFF. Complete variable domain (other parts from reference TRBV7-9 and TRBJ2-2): DTGVSQNPRHKITKRGQNVTFRCDPISEHNRLYWYRQTLGQGPEFLTYFQNEAQLEKSRLLSDRFSAERPKGSFSTLEIQRTEQGDSAMYLCASSLQWTSGTGDTGELFFGEGSRLTVL.

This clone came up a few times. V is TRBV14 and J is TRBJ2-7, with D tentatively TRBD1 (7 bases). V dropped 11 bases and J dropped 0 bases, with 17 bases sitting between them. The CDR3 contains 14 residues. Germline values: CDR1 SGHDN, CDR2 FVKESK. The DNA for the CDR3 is TGTGCCTCAGCATGGAGGGACAGCTCCTACGAGCAGTACTTC. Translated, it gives CASAWRDSSYEQYF. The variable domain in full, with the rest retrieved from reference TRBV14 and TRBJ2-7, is EAGVTQFPSHSVIEKGQTVTLRCDPISGHDNLYWYRRVMGKEIKFLLHFVKESKQDESGMPNNRFLAERTGGTYSTLKVQPAELEDSGVYFCASAWRDSSYEQYFGPGTRLTVT.

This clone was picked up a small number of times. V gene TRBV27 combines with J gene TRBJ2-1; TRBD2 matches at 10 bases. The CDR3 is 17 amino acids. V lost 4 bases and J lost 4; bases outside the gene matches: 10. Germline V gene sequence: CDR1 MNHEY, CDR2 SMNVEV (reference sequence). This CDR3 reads CASSSRWTSGLYNEQFF. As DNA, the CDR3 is TGTGCCAGCAGTTCCCGTTGGACTAGCGGCCTGTACAATGAGCAGTTCTTC.

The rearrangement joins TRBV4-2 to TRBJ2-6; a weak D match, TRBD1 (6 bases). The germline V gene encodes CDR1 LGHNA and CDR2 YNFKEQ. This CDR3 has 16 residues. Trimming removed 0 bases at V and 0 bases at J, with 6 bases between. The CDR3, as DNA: TGTGCCAGCAGCCAAGAAGGGGGCTCTGGGGCCAACGTCCTGACTTTC. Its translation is CASSQEGGSGANVLTF.

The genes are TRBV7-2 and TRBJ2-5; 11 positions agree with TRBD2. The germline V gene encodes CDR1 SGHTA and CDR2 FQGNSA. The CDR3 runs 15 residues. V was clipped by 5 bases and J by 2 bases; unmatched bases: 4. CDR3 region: CASSKGTSGQETQYF. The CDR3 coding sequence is TGTGCCAGCAGCAAAGGGACTAGCGGTCAAGAGACCCAGTACTTC.

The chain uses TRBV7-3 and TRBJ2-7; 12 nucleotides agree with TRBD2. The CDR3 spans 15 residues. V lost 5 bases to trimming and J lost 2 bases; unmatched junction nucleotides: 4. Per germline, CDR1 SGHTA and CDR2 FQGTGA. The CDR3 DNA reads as TGTGCCAGCAGCGTTTCTAGCGGGAGGGCCTACGAGCAGTACTTC. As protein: CASSVSSGRAYEQYF. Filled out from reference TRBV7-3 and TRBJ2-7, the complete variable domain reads GAGVSQTPSNKVTEKGKYVELRCDPISGHTALYWYRQSLGQGPEFLIYFQGTGAADDSGLPNDRFFAVRPEGSVSTLKIQRTERGDSAVYLCASSVSSGRAYEQYFGPGTRLTVT.

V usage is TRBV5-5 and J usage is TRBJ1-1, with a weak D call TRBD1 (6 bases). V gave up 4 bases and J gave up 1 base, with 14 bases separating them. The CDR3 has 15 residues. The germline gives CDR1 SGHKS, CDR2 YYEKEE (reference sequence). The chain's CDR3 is CASSQGRVGNTEAFF. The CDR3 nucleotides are TGTGCCAGCAGCCAGGGGAGGGTAGGGAACACTGAAGCTTTCTTT. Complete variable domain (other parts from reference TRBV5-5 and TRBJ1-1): DAGVTQSPTHLIKTRGQQVTLRCSPISGHKSVSWYQQVLGQGPQFIFQYYEKEERGRGNFPDRFSARQFPNYSSELNVNALLLGDSALYLCASSQGRVGNTEAFFGQGTRLTVV.

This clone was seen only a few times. CDR3 amino acids: CASSLKGEGDTQYF. In DNA form, the CDR3 reads TGTGCCAGCAGCTTAAAGGGAGAGGGTGATACGCAGTATTTT. The chain employs TRBV7-9 and TRBJ2-3, with D possibly matching TRBD2 (5 bases). In germline, CDR1 is SEHNR, CDR2 FQNEAQ (reference sequence). V was cut by 2 bases and J by 6 bases, with 12 bases left in between. The CDR3 extends over 14 amino acids.

The CDR3 is CASSQDAASGRAGELFF. The CDR3 DNA reads as TGCGCCAGCAGCCAAGATGCAGCTAGCGGGAGAGCCGGGGAGCTGTTTTTT. This chain links TRBV4-1 with TRBJ2-2; 10 bases line up with TRBD2. The CDR3 runs 17 residues. Trimming removed 0 bases from V and 6 bases from J; junction bases left unmatched: 7. Looked up from germline, CDR1 is MGHRA and CDR2 is YSYEKL.

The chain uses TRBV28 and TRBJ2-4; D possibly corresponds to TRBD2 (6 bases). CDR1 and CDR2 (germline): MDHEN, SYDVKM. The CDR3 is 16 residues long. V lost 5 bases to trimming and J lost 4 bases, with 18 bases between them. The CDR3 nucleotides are TGTGCCAGCAGTACTAATGTACGGGGGACGAAAAACATTCAGTACTTC. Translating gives CASSTNVRGTKNIQYF.

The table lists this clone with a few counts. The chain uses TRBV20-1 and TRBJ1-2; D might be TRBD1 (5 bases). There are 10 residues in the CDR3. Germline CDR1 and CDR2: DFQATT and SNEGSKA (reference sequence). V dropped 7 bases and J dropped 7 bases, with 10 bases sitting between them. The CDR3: CSVGGTGYTF. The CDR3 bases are TGCAGTGTCGGGGGGACTGGCTACACCTTC.

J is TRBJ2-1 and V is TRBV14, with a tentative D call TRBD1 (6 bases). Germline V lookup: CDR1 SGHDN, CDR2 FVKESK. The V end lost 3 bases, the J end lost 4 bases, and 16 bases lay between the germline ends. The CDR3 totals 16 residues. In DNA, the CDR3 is TGTGCCAGCAGCCACCCCGGACAGTTCAGATACAATGAGCAGTTCTTC. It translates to CASSHPGQFRYNEQFF.

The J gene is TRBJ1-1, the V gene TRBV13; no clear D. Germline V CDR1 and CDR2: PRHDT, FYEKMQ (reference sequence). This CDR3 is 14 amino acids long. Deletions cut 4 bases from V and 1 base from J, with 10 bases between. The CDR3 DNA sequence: TGTGCCAGCAGCTCCGAACTTCCGAACACTGAAGCTTTCTTT. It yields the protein CASSSELPNTEAFF. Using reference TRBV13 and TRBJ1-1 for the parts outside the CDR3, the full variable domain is AAGVIQSPRHLIKEKRETATLKCYPIPRHDTVYWYQQGPGQDPQFLISFYEKMQSDKGSIPDRFSAQQFSDYHSELNMSSLELGDSALYFCASSSELPNTEAFFGQGTRLTVV.

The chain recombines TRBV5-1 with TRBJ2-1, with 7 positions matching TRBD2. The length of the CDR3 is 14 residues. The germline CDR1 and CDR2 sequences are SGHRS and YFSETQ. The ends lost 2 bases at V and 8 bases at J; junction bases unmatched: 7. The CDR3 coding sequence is TGCGCCAGCAGCTTCGGCGGGAGCCAGGATGAGCAGTTCTTC. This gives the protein CASSFGGSQDEQFF.

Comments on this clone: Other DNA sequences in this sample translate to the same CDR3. The DNA of the CDR3 is TGTGCCTGGAGTGTAGGGGGCAGCTCCTACGAGCAGTACTTC. Encoded protein: CAWSVGGSSYEQYF. This chain connects TRBV30 to TRBJ2-7, with 7 bases identical to TRBD1. The CDR3 has 14 amino acids. Germline assignment: CDR1 GTSNPN and CDR2 SVGIG (reference sequence). With 0 bases clipped from V and 0 bases from J, the junction kept 2 bases outside the gene matches.

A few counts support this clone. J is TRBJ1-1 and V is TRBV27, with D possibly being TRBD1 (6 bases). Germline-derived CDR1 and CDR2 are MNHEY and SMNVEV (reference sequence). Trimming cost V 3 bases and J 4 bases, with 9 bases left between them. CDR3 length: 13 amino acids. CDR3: CASSFVGGTEAFF. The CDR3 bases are TGTGCCAGCAGTTTCGTAGGGGGCACTGAAGCTTTCTTT.